A selection of T cell receptor beta chains follows, all from one sample in a study of blood T cell repertoires in COVID-19. Repertoires were generated with immunoSEQ multiplex PCR, while TCRdb's copy carries only in-frame clones and drops some. This table has 300,000 to 350,000 clones, 90% appearing once. Sequences were obtained from peripheral blood. The receptors derive from a woman younger than 45 with COVID-19, enrolled during active disease. Both conserved end residues are part of each CDR3. Fields, in order: D gene, J gene, V gene, clone size, CDR3 DNA, CDR3 protein. A D gene is named only where the DNA matches it firmly. Clone size appears in some rows only: once, few, many, or a class for an expanded clone.

TRBD2,TRBJ2-7,TRBV27,NA,TGTGCCAGCAGTTTCTCCTTAGGGCTAGCGGGGCTCCTCCACGAGCAGTACTTC,CASSFSLGLAGLLHEQYF
NA,TRBJ2-7,TRBV28,NA,TGTGCCAGCAGTCCCCCAGGCTCCTACGAGCAGTACTTC,CASSPPGSYEQYF
TRBD1,TRBJ1-4,TRBV7-9,NA,TGTGCCAGCAGCTTAGGCCAGGGGGCGGAACTGTTTTTT,CASSLGQGAELFF
TRBD1,TRBJ1-1,TRBV7-9,NA,TGTGCCAGCAGCCCTGACAGGGGGCGAGGAGCTTTCTTT,CASSPDRGRGAFF
NA,TRBJ2-5,TRBV7-3,NA,TGTGCCAGCAGCTTAGGAGGGACCTCAAGCGGAGAGACCCAGTACTTC,CASSLGGTSSGETQYF
TRBD2,TRBJ2-5,TRBV5-1,NA,TGCGCCAGCAGCTTGTTTAGCGGGCCCCAAGAGACCCAGTACTTC,CASSLFSGPQETQYF
NA,TRBJ1-1,TRBV5-1,few,TGCGCCAGCAGCTTCGGGAACACTGAAGCTTTCTTT,CASSFGNTEAFF
TRBD2,TRBJ2-1,TRBV28,once,TGTGCCTCAGCATCAAATAGCGGGAGATCCTACAATGAGCAGTTCTTC,CASASNSGRSYNEQFF
NA,TRBJ1-1,TRBV27,few,TGTGCCAGCACGGGAGGAGCGAACACTGAAGCTTTCTTT,CASTGGANTEAFF
NA,TRBJ1-1,TRBV18,NA,TGTGCCAGCTCACCAACACAGGCCGGCGTGCATGAAGCTTTCTTT,CASSPTQAGVHEAFF
NA,TRBJ2-2,TRBV11-3,NA,TGTGCCAGCAGCTCGCTAGCGAGCGGGGAGCTGTTTTTT,CASSSLASGELFF
TRBD1,TRBJ1-6,TRBV7-9,NA,TGTGCCAGCAGCCAGGGACAGGGGGGTTCACCCCTCCACTTT,CASSQGQGGSPLHF